These T cell receptor beta chains were read from a single sample in a study of OX40 agonist ivuxolimab in advanced cancers. Using immunoSEQ multiplex PCR, the repertoire was profiled, and TCRdb retains in-frame clones only, with some absent. In the table there are about 83,000 clones, around 84% of which are singletons. The starting material was CD4+ or CD8+ T cells sorted from blood, obtained in a trial of the OX40 agonist ivuxolimab. All receptors derive from an adult with an advanced solid tumor such as melanoma, head and neck, liver or kidney cancer. CDR3s include the opening cysteine and the closing phenylalanine or tryptophan. A D gene is named only where the DNA matches it firmly. Clone sizes are given selectively: once, few, many, or a class where the clone is expanded.

clone size	J gene	V gene	D gene	CDR3 protein	CDR3 DNA
NA	TRBJ1-2	TRBV28	NA	CASSRSGVNYGYTF	TGTGCCAGCAGTCGATCAGGGGTTAACTATGGCTACACCTTC
NA	TRBJ1-3	TRBV30	NA	CAWSSGQGNTIYF	TGTGCCTGGAGTTCAGGACAAGGAAACACCATATATTTT
NA	TRBJ2-1	TRBV5-1	NA	CASSLVYNEQFF	TGCGCCAGCAGCTTGGTCTACAATGAGCAGTTCTTC
NA	TRBJ1-1	TRBV18	NA	CASSQNLDLNTEAFF	TGTGCCAGCTCCCAGAATCTGGACTTGAACACTGAAGCTTTCTTT
NA	TRBJ1-2	TRBV7-9	NA	CASSFSGKGGNGYTF	TGTGCCAGCAGCTTCTCGGGAAAGGGTGGGAATGGCTACACCTTC
NA	TRBJ1-4	TRBV27	NA	CASSFRQTPTTNEKLFF	TGTGCCAGCAGTTTTCGGCAGACACCGACAACTAATGAAAAACTGTTTTTT
NA	TRBJ1-2	TRBV28	TRBD1	CATVPTGGVGYTF	TGTGCCACCGTCCCCACAGGGGGCGTTGGCTACACCTTC
NA	TRBJ2-7	TRBV6-6	NA	CASTDRKGASHEQYF	TGTGCCAGCACCGACCGGAAAGGGGCGTCCCACGAGCAGTACTTC
NA	TRBJ2-7	TRBV27	TRBD1	CASSLDRGHYSYEQYF	TGTGCCAGCAGTTTGGACAGGGGACATTACTCCTACGAGCAGTACTTC
NA	TRBJ2-3	TRBV5-1	TRBD2	CASSAGLAGGRGTDTQYF	TGCGCCAGCAGCGCCGGACTAGCGGGGGGCCGTGGCACAGATACGCAGTATTTT
NA	TRBJ1-1	TRBV11-3	TRBD1	CASSAQGEGEAFF	TGTGCCAGCAGCGCACAGGGGGAGGGTGAAGCTTTCTTT
NA	TRBJ2-1	TRBV29-1	TRBD1	CSADRGALYEQFF	TGCAGCGCTGACAGGGGGGCGCTGTATGAGCAGTTCTTC
few	TRBJ1-1	TRBV10-3	TRBD1	CAIRTGENTEAFF	TGTGCCATCCGGACAGGGGAGAACACTGAAGCTTTCTTT
NA	TRBJ1-6	TRBV29-1	NA	CSVVSGVSSPLHF	TGCAGCGTTGTATCAGGGGTGAGTTCACCCCTCCACTTT
NA	TRBJ1-2	TRBV28	NA	CASRLSGAGATGYTF	TGTGCCAGCAGATTATCGGGGGCAGGGGCAACCGGCTACACCTTC
NA	TRBJ1-5	TRBV10-3	TRBD1	CAIKPGQGSNQPQHF	TGTGCCATCAAACCGGGACAGGGTAGCAATCAGCCCCAGCATTTT
few	TRBJ1-5	TRBV6-5	NA	CASSYGQSNQPQHF	TGTGCCAGCAGTTACGGACAGAGCAATCAGCCCCAGCATTTT
NA	TRBJ2-3	TRBV18	TRBD2	CASSPGLAGGPGDTQYF	TGTGCCAGCTCACCAGGACTAGCGGGGGGGCCTGGAGATACGCAGTATTTT
NA	TRBJ2-3	TRBV30	NA	CAWGFGLTTDTQYF	TGTGCCTGGGGGTTTGGACTCACCACAGATACGCAGTATTTT
NA	TRBJ1-5	TRBV19	TRBD1	CASSIEEGTGATQPQHF	TGTGCCAGTAGTATAGAGGAAGGGACAGGGGCAACTCAGCCCCAGCATTTT
NA	TRBJ1-1	TRBV28	NA	CASSFQGTVNTEAFF	TGTGCCAGCAGTTTCCAAGGGACGGTGAACACTGAAGCTTTCTTT
once	TRBJ1-4	TRBV7-2	NA	CASSQPGAGTTNEKLFF	TGTGCCAGCAGCCAGCCGGGGGCCGGTACCACTAATGAAAAACTGTTTTTT
NA	TRBJ2-3	TRBV7-9	NA	CASSLSGDGTQYF	TGTGCCAGCAGCTTATCAGGGGATGGGACGCAGTATTTT
NA	TRBJ2-5	TRBV5-1	NA	CASSVQGQETQYF	TGCGCCAGCAGCGTCCAGGGTCAAGAGACCCAGTACTTC
NA	TRBJ2-7	TRBV15	NA	CATSRGMGGPPYEQYF	TGTGCCACCAGCAGAGGGATGGGGGGGCCACCCTACGAGCAGTACTTC
NA	TRBJ2-7	TRBV28	NA	CASSSTANLNEQYF	TGTGCCAGCAGTTCAACAGCCAATCTTAACGAGCAGTACTTC
NA	TRBJ2-3	TRBV6-1	NA	CASSEAKGTDTQYF	TGTGCCAGCAGTGAAGCGAAAGGGACAGATACGCAGTATTTT
NA	TRBJ1-2	TRBV30	TRBD1	CAWSGQGSLGYTF	TGTGCCTGGAGTGGACAGGGGAGCCTCGGCTACACCTTC
NA	TRBJ2-3	TRBV29-1	TRBD2	CSGDGGTDTQYF	TGCAGCGGCGACGGGGGGACAGATACGCAGTATTTT
NA	TRBJ2-7	TRBV7-3	TRBD2	CASSLTGGAGYEQYF	TGTGCCAGCAGCTTAACGGGAGGGGCGGGGTACGAGCAGTACTTC
NA	TRBJ1-1	TRBV6-6	NA	CASSYDTEAFF	TGTGCCAGCAGTTACGACACTGAAGCTTTCTTT
NA	TRBJ2-7	TRBV5-3	TRBD1	CAEVQGQCHEQYF	TGTGCCGAAGTCCAGGGACAGTGCCACGAGCAGTACTTC
few	TRBJ1-1	TRBV7-3	NA	CASSFGGTLNTEAFF	TGTGCCAGCAGCTTTGGCGGGACATTGAACACTGAAGCTTTCTTT
NA	TRBJ2-3	TRBV4-3	NA	CASSQDVGGRGADTQYF	TGCGCCAGCAGCCAAGATGTCGGGGGCAGGGGAGCAGATACGCAGTATTTT
NA	TRBJ2-7	TRBV9	NA	CASSPRTLTYEQYF	TGTGCCAGCAGCCCCCGGACCCTAACCTACGAGCAGTACTTC
NA	TRBJ2-7	TRBV11-2	NA	CASSLVRGQNYEQYF	TGTGCCAGCAGCTTAGTAAGAGGGCAGAACTACGAGCAGTACTTC
once	TRBJ2-5	TRBV7-2	TRBD2	CASSPKRGETQYF	TGTGCCAGCAGCCCAAAGCGGGGGGAGACCCAGTACTTC
NA	TRBJ1-2	TRBV6-5	NA	CASSYSGTRYPGYTF	TGTGCCAGCAGTTACTCCGGGACCCGATACCCTGGCTACACCTTC
once	TRBJ1-6	TRBV5-1	NA	CASSLEGVHNSPLHF	TGCGCCAGCAGCTTGGAGGGGGTACATAATTCACCCCTCCACTTT
NA	TRBJ2-3	TRBV5-4	NA	CASSLQGGNTDTQYF	TGTGCCAGCAGCTTGCAGGGTGGGAATACAGATACGCAGTATTTT